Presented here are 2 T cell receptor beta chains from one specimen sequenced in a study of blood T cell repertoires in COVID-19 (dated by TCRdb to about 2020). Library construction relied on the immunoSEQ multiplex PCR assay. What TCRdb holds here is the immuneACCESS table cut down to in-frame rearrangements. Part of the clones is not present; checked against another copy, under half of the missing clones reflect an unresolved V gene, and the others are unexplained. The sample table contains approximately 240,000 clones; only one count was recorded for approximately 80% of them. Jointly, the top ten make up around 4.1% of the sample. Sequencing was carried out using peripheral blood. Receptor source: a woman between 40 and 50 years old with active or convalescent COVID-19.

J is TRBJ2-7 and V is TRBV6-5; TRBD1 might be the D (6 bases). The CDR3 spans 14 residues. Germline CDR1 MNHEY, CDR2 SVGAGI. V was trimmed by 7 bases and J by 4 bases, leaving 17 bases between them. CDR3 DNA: TGTGCCAGCACTAACGAGGGCAGGGGATACGAGCAGTACTTC. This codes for CASTNEGRGYEQYF.

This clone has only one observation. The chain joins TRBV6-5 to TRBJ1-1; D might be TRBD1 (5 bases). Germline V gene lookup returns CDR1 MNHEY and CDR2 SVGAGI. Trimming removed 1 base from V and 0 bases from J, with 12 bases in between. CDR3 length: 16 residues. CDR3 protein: CASSYYGRVLNTEAFF. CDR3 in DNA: TGTGCCAGCAGTTACTACGGCAGGGTGTTGAACACTGAAGCTTTCTTT.